The 9 T cell receptor beta chains listed next were all sequenced from one sample in a study of blood T cell repertoires in COVID-19. Clones were read by immunoSEQ multiplex PCR, and TCRdb kept only the in-frame ones, dropping some. The data show about 160,000 clones, with over 60% seen just once and approximately 8% held by the top ten. The sample comprised peripheral blood. The receptors shown here come from a man aged 55 to 70 with acute or convalescent COVID-19.

A single count supports this clone. This sequence joins TRBV7-9 and TRBJ2-7; weak D call: TRBD2 (7 bases). Looked up from germline, CDR1 is SEHNR and CDR2 is FQNEAQ (reference sequence). The V end was cut by 8 bases, the J end by 2 bases, with 10 bases between. This CDR3 spans 12 amino acids. The CDR3, as DNA: TGTGCCAGCGAGGGGGGGGCCTACGAGCAGTACTTC. It encodes CASEGGAYEQYF.

The rearrangement joins TRBV30 to TRBJ2-7; a possible D gene is TRBD2 (5 bases). This CDR3 comprises 16 residues. Trimming cost V 2 bases and J 4 bases, with 21 bases left between them. In germline, CDR1 is GTSNPN, CDR2 SVGIG (reference sequence). CDR3 amino acids: CAWSPPPGWTKYEQYF. The CDR3 nucleotides read TGTGCCTGGAGTCCTCCTCCGGGATGGACCAAGTACGAGCAGTACTTC.

V is TRBV3-1 (or the pseudogene TRBV3-2) and J is TRBJ1-2; 9 nucleotides agree with TRBD1. This CDR3 contains 19 residues. Germline trimming cut 2 bases from V and 8 bases from J; bases unmatched to any gene: 21. Per the germline V gene, CDR1 is LGHDT and CDR2 is YNNKEL (reference sequence). The CDR3 DNA is TGTGCCAGCAGCCAAAAAGGGAGGACAGGGGCCCCCAGAGGGGGAGGCTACACCTTC. Protein sequence: CASSQKGRTGAPRGGGYTF.

This sequence joins TRBV7-8 and TRBJ2-1; 7 positions agree with TRBD2. The CDR3 runs 13 residues. Trimming cost V 1 base and J 9 bases; bases outside gene matches: 3. Per the germline V gene, CDR1 is SGHVS and CDR2 is FQNEAQ. The chain's CDR3 is CASSLVASGEQFF. The CDR3 DNA reads TGTGCCAGCAGCTTAGTTGCTAGCGGTGAGCAGTTCTTC.

The V gene is TRBV24-1, the J gene TRBJ1-5; 9 nucleotides line up with TRBD1. This CDR3 spans 17 amino acids. V was pared by 3 bases and J by 5 bases, with 10 bases of the junction left unmatched. Looked up from germline, CDR1 is KGHDR and CDR2 is SFDVKD. The CDR3 spells CATSDTPGQGPYQPQHF. CDR3 nucleotide sequence: TGTGCCACCAGTGATACTCCTGGACAGGGGCCTTATCAGCCCCAGCATTTT.

The V and J genes are TRBV28 and TRBJ2-5, with 12 bases identical to TRBD1. CDR1 and CDR2 from the germline V gene are MDHEN and SYDVKM. The CDR3 runs to 16 residues. Trimming at V came to 5 bases and at J to 4 bases, leaving 8 bases not matched to a gene. CDR3 sequence reads: CASSLPGQGAGETQYF. Written as DNA, the CDR3 is TGTGCCAGCAGTCTTCCGGGACAGGGGGCCGGAGAGACCCAGTACTTC.

J is TRBJ2-2 and V is TRBV19, with D maybe TRBD1 (6 bases). The CDR3 is 16 residues long. Per germline, CDR1 LNHDA and CDR2 SQIVND (reference sequence). Trimming took off 7 bases at V and 0 bases at J, with 15 bases between the two ends. CDR3 sequence: CASTSGQPANTGELFF. Written as DNA, the CDR3 is TGTGCCAGTACCTCAGGACAGCCCGCGAACACCGGGGAGCTGTTTTTT.

This sequence joins TRBV30 and TRBJ2-3; D might be TRBD2 (7 bases). This CDR3 has 12 amino acids. Germline CDR1 reads GTSNPN; CDR2 reads SVGIG (reference sequence). Trimming shortened V by 3 bases and J by 6 bases, and 10 bases separated the two germline ends. CDR3 in amino acids: CAWSKGGDTQYF. The CDR3 DNA reads as TGTGCCTGGAGCAAGGGGGGGGATACGCAGTATTTT.

This sequence joins TRBV11-1 and TRBJ1-1; 7 nucleotides agree with TRBD1. Germline CDR1 reads SGHAT; CDR2 reads FQDESV (reference sequence). The ends lost 5 bases at V and 1 base at J; junction bases unmatched: 7. The CDR3 extends over 15 amino acids. CDR3 in amino acids: CASSAQTGENTEAFF. The CDR3 coding sequence is TGTGCCAGCAGCGCGCAAACAGGGGAGAACACTGAAGCTTTCTTT.